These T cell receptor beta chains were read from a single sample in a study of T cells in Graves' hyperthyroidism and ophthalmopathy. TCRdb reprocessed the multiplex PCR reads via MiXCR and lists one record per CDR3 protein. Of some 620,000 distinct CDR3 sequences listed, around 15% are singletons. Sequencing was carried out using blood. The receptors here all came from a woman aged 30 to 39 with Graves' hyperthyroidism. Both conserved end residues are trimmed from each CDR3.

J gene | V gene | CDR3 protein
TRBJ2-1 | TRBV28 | ASTTSGRVSYNEQF
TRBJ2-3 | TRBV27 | ASSFSFQVTRFDTQY
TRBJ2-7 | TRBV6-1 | ASSSQTGGATYEQY
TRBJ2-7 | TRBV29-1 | SVGAGEFDEQY
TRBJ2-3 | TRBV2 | ASSRRLELPTDTQY
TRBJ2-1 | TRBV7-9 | ASSSTGSPYNEQF
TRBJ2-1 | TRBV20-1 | SARDPNRGIGEQF
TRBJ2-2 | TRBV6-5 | ASSYSIRAGELF
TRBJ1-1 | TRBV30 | AWSPRGRLGNTEAF
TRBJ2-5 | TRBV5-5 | ASSHYQGFFQETQY
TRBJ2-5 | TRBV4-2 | ASSLQGFQETQY